The 26 T cell receptor beta chains below were found in one sample sequenced in a study of response to subunit inactivated influenza vaccine. MiXCR, applied by TCRdb to the RT-PCR reads, yields one record per CDR3 protein. Here the sample spans more than 700,000 distinct CDR3 sequences, around 21% being singletons. The sequencing here drew on PBMCs from blood, taken 5 days after vaccination. The receptors derive from a man aged 50 to 59 who received an inactivated influenza vaccine.

The gene calls are TRBV20-1 and TRBJ2-2, with 7 bases identical to TRBD1. The germline gives CDR1 DFQATT, CDR2 SNEGSKA (reference sequence). V trimming: 6 bases; J trimming: 6 bases; junction bases outside the gene matches: 10. This CDR3 is 14 amino acids long. The CDR3 nucleotides read TGCAGTGCCACAGGGGCCCGCCGGGCCGGGGAGCTGTTTTTT. Protein: CSATGARRAGELFF.

The V gene is TRBV20-1, the J gene TRBJ2-7, with 8 bases matching TRBD2. CDR1 is DFQATT, CDR2 SNEGSKA, per germline (reference sequence). Trimming took 1 base from V and 4 from J; bases not matched to a gene: 6. The CDR3 runs to 14 residues. The CDR3 DNA sequence: TGCAGTGCTAGAGGGGAAGCGGGAGTGTACGAGCAGTACTTC. Encoded protein: CSARGEAGVYEQYF.

The rearrangement uses TRBV10-3 and TRBJ2-1; D remains ambiguous. The CDR3 contains 12 residues. V was shortened by 2 bases and J by 4 bases, with 3 bases between the two germline ends. The germline V gene encodes CDR1 ENHRY and CDR2 SYGVKD. Here the CDR3 reads CAISEEYNEQFF. The CDR3 DNA is TGTGCCATCAGTGAGGAGTACAATGAGCAGTTCTTC.

This clonotype was counted at least ten times. The rearrangement joins TRBV7-9 to TRBJ2-7, with a possible D match to TRBD2 (6 bases). Trimming took 10 bases from V and 0 from J, leaving 10 bases between them. Germline CDR1 and CDR2: SEHNR and FQNEAQ (reference sequence). The CDR3 consists of 12 residues. The CDR3 protein is CATGRSSYEQYF. In nucleotides, the CDR3 is TGTGCCACAGGGAGGAGCTCCTACGAGCAGTACTTC.

This clonotype was counted only a few times. The J gene is TRBJ1-2, the V gene TRBV12-3 or TRBV12-4; 7 bases are a match to TRBD1. The CDR3 consists of 16 residues. V was clipped by 4 bases and J by 0 bases; unmatched bases: 8. CDR3 DNA: TGTGCCAGCAGTTCATCGGGACAGCTAGCTAACTATGGCTACACCTTC. Translation gives CASSSSGQLANYGYTF.

V and J are TRBV20-1 and TRBJ2-5; 9 bases are a match to TRBD2. V trimming: 3 bases; J trimming: 5 bases; junction bases outside the gene matches: 7. The CDR3 is made up of 14 amino acids. Germline V gene sequence: CDR1 DFQATT, CDR2 SNEGSKA (reference sequence). CDR3 DNA: TGCAGTGCTAGGCGGGGGGGCGAAGGGGAGACCCAGTACTTC. Encoded protein: CSARRGGEGETQYF.

The chain carries TRBV20-1 and TRBJ2-2, with D possibly TRBD1 on 5 matching bases. The V gene's germline CDR1 is DFQATT and CDR2 SNEGSKA (reference sequence). The CDR3 is 16 residues long. V lost 0 bases and J lost 3, with 14 bases in between. CDR3: CSARDQGVFDTGELFF. The CDR3 DNA is TGCAGTGCTAGAGATCAAGGGGTTTTTGACACCGGGGAGCTGTTTTTT.

The chain joins TRBV20-1 to TRBJ2-7, with a possible D match to TRBD1 (6 bases). Germline-derived CDR1 and CDR2 are DFQATT and SNEGSKA (reference sequence). The CDR3 consists of 14 residues. The germline V and J ends were trimmed by 2 bases and 2 bases, with 13 bases remaining between them. CDR3 in DNA: TGCAGTGCTAGACGACCCCAGGGGACCTACGAGCAGTACTTC. Amino acids: CSARRPQGTYEQYF.

This clonotype was counted only a few times. The chain recombines TRBV7-3 with TRBJ2-1; TRBD2 matches at 7 bases. Germline V lookup: CDR1 SGHTA, CDR2 FQGTGA. V shed 4 bases, J shed 6 bases, and the junction held 24 bases outside the gene matches. This CDR3 spans 20 amino acids. The DNA of the CDR3 is TGTGCCAGCAGCTCCACCTACGGGGAGGGGAGGATATTAAAGGGCAATGAGCAGTTCTTC. Encoded protein: CASSSTYGEGRILKGNEQFF.

This sequence joins TRBV5-1 and TRBJ2-3; D unclear. Germline values: CDR1 SGHRS, CDR2 YFSETQ. The CDR3 is 15 residues long. V shed 3 bases and J shed 2 bases, with 13 bases lying between them. CDR3 residues: CASSWASAITDTQYF. The CDR3 DNA sequence: TGCGCCAGCAGCTGGGCCTCGGCAATCACAGATACGCAGTATTTT.

This clonotype turned up a few times. The chain has TRBV2 and TRBJ2-7; D is possibly TRBD2 (7 bases). The CDR3 has 16 amino acids. Per germline, CDR1 SNHLY and CDR2 FYNNEI. Trimming left V 6 bases short and J 1 base short, with 19 bases between. The CDR3 spells CASSRDGGTFSYEQYF. The CDR3 nucleotides read TGTGCCAGCAGCAGGGACGGGGGGACATTTTCCTACGAGCAGTACTTC.

This clonotype was picked up many times. This rearrangement joins TRBV20-1 to TRBJ1-6; no definite D call. Germline V lookup: CDR1 DFQATT, CDR2 SNEGSKA (reference sequence). Trimming took 3 bases from V and 7 from J, leaving 13 bases between them. The CDR3 totals 14 residues. CDR3: CSARGPNINSPLHF. The CDR3 nucleotides read TGCAGTGCTAGGGGCCCGAACATCAATTCACCCCTCCACTTT.

The rearrangement links TRBV20-1 to TRBJ2-5; 7 bases agree with TRBD1. This CDR3 region has 14 residues. V lost 1 base, J lost 5 bases, and 7 bases stayed unmatched. The V gene's germline CDR1 is DFQATT and CDR2 SNEGSKA (reference sequence). The CDR3 spells CSARVRQGMETQYF. The CDR3 DNA is TGCAGTGCTAGAGTGAGACAGGGTATGGAGACCCAGTACTTC.

The sample holds many counts of this clonotype. V and J are TRBV28 and TRBJ2-1; D is ambiguous. The germline V and J ends were trimmed by 8 bases and 0 bases, with 11 bases remaining between them. The germline V gene has CDR1 MDHEN and CDR2 SYDVKM. The CDR3 has 14 residues. CDR3 in amino acids: CASSLRSSYNEQFF. The CDR3 bases are TGTGCCAGCTCTCTGCGGAGCTCCTACAATGAGCAGTTCTTC.

The CDR3 DNA sequence: TGCAGCGTGAGGGGGGTCCGGCTTGCTTTCTTT. The encoded protein is CSVRGVRLAFF. The chain joins TRBV29-1 to TRBJ1-1, with a tentative D call TRBD1 (6 bases). The CDR3 consists of 11 residues. The ends were cut back, 6 bases at V and 11 bases at J, with 16 bases in the middle. Germline CDR1 SQVTM, CDR2 ANQGSEA.

This clonotype has a handful of counts. V is TRBV29-1 and J is TRBJ2-5; D possibly corresponds to TRBD1 (6 bases). Per germline, CDR1 SQVTM and CDR2 ANQGSEA. The V and J ends lost 1 base and 6 bases respectively, with 15 bases between them. This CDR3 spans 14 amino acids. Written as DNA, the CDR3 is TGCAGCGTTGAAGTCTCGGGACATTCAAAGACCCAGTACTTC. Its translation: CSVEVSGHSKTQYF.

Only a few counts were recorded for this clonotype. V is TRBV7-3 and J is TRBJ1-2; D may be TRBD1 (6 bases). There are 15 residues in the CDR3. Germline CDR1 and CDR2: SGHTA and FQGTGA. V lost 3 bases and J 3 bases, leaving 14 bases between the germline ends. CDR3 amino acids: CASSLGGGPYYGYTF. The CDR3 coding sequence is TGTGCCAGCAGCTTGGGAGGGGGGCCCTACTATGGCTACACCTTC.

Worth noting for this clonotype: An end of the junction does not agree with germline; a read error may underlie this. The J gene is TRBJ2-5, the V gene TRBV29-1; D gene unclear. The CDR3 contains 10 residues. From germline, CDR1 is SQVTM and CDR2 ANQGSEA. CDR3 bases: TGCATCGTTGTGGTCGGTTCCCAGTACTTC. Its translation is CIVVVGSQYF.

This clonotype has just a few counts. The chain uses TRBV5-1 and TRBJ2-1; perhaps D is TRBD1 or TRBD2 (6 bases each). CDR1 SGHRS and CDR2 YFSETQ come from the germline V gene. The V and J ends lost 0 bases and 6 bases respectively, with 19 bases between them. This CDR3 is 17 amino acids long. CDR3 in DNA: TGCGCCAGCAGCTTGGCCACGGGGGCGCCGGCTCTCAATGAGCAGTTCTTC. The encoded protein is CASSLATGAPALNEQFF.

The chain recombines TRBV5-1 with TRBJ2-1; TRBD2 aligns across 11 bases. Germline trimming cut 4 bases from V and 8 bases from J; bases unmatched to any gene: 11. The CDR3 extends over 16 amino acids. The germline gives CDR1 SGHRS, CDR2 YFSETQ. CDR3 protein: CASSETSGRRVDEQFF. The CDR3 DNA is TGCGCCAGCAGCGAAACTAGCGGGAGAAGGGTCGATGAGCAGTTCTTC.

V usage is TRBV19 and J usage is TRBJ1-2; possibly TRBD1 for D (5 bases). Germline V gene sequence: CDR1 LNHDA, CDR2 SQIVND (reference sequence). V dropped 4 bases and J dropped 8 bases, with 14 bases sitting between them. The CDR3 sequence is 13 residues long. The CDR3 DNA follows: TGTGCCAGTAGTACGGGACTCGCGGGAGGCTACACCTTC. It is translated as CASSTGLAGGYTF.

This chain uses TRBV7-2 with TRBJ2-5; D is undetermined. Trimming took off 6 bases at V and 5 bases at J, with 13 bases between the two ends. There are 13 residues in the CDR3. CDR1 is SGHTA, CDR2 FQGNSA, per germline. CDR3 loop: CASRIGVDETQYF. In DNA, the CDR3 is TGTGCCAGCAGAATTGGTGTGGACGAGACCCAGTACTTC.

The chain recombines TRBV12-3 or TRBV12-4 with TRBJ2-5; D remains unclear. The CDR3 has 12 residues. Trimming took 5 bases from V and 4 from J, leaving 8 bases between them. The CDR3 sequence is CASSTDRETQYF. The CDR3 DNA is TGTGCCAGCAGTACGGACCGAGAGACCCAGTACTTC.

The V gene is TRBV2, the J gene TRBJ2-1, with D perhaps matching TRBD2 (5 bases). This CDR3 spans 14 amino acids. Germline CDR1 and CDR2: SNHLY and FYNNEI. Trimming pared 7 bases from V and 4 bases from J, leaving 14 bases between. The CDR3 DNA is TGTGCCAGCAAGATCGATAGCGCTTACAATGAGCAGTTCTTC. Translated: CASKIDSAYNEQFF.

In regard to this clonotype: The CDR3 carries no conserved terminal phenylalanine or tryptophan, so it likely arises from a read error. The V call is TRBV4-2, the J call TRBJ2-4; D might be TRBD2 (6 bases). Per the germline V gene, CDR1 is LGHNA and CDR2 is YNFKEQ. V shed 1 base and J shed 0 bases, with 16 bases lying between them. CDR3 length: 18 amino acids. CDR3 bases: TGTGCCAGCAGCCAAGTAGTTTTAGTGGGGGGAGCCAAAAACATTCAGTACGTC. Its protein product is CASSQVVLVGGAKNIQYV.

This clonotype occurred a few times. The chain employs TRBV7-2 and TRBJ2-1; D not certain. The CDR3 runs to 13 residues. Per germline, CDR1 SGHTA and CDR2 FQGNSA. V was pared by 1 base and J by 6 bases, with 7 bases between. The CDR3 DNA reads TGTGCCAGCAGCTTAGACGCCCGCAATGAGCAGTTCTTC. This encodes CASSLDARNEQFF.